This record looks at one T cell receptor beta chain sequence and its context. No cognate antigen has been identified for it. Per-base quality was not reported, and no clone a single base away is much larger than it. The data were taken from a study of CD8 T cells in Susac syndrome (dated 2019 in TCRdb). Regarding the study in general: Among the sequenced Susac syndrome patients, more than five had clinically active disease and about 8 were in clinical remission. Whether CD8+ T cell activation and differentiation in Susac syndrome was antigen driven was tested using repertoire sequencing. Susac syndrome patients were therapy-naive, on corticosteroids (some also receiving IVIg), or on IVIg alone at blood withdrawal. Results the study describes overall, beyond this receptor: The number of individuals in the TCR sequencing and HLA analysis was acknowledged as relatively small. No clonal expansion was detected in the CD4+ T cell repertoire of Susac syndrome patients.

RNA was extracted using the RNeasy kit, and about 0.45 to 1 microgram was reverse transcribed with random hexamers. The immunoSEQ multiplex PCR assay, which covers 54 Vbeta and 13 Jbeta segments, was used to amplify TCR beta CDR3 regions. To correct PCR amplification bias, a synthetic template baseline was used for both primer optimization and computational correction. The paper's data handling went like this. Only productive sequences were kept, with reads annotated to V, D and J genes according to IMGT and analyzed in immunoSEQ Analyzer. To calculate clonality, Shannon entropy was normalized by log2 of the number of productive unique sequences and then subtracted from one. For each patient and control, public and private clones were evaluated within the 100 most prevalent clones. A clone was defined as Susac-specific if it was absent from the healthy and MS cohorts, from about a thousand published viral clones and from other ImmuneACCESS disease sequences. TCRdb itself trimmed the public reads at Q25 with fastp, ran MiXCR and retained productive beta chains. Entries are consolidated by CDR3 protein sequence, retaining the most common genes and DNA. The V and J calls shown here were made by TCRdb, not taken from the authors' results. Within this sample are under 200,000 distinct CDR3 sequences, with roughly 92% of them counted one time only. The top ten clonotypes cover around 0.11% of the sample.

From cysteine to phenylalanine, the CDR3 is 14 amino acids long. CDR3 DNA is the only sequence kept; it has 42 bases, read in frame from the first base. The V and J ends are trimmed by 4 bases and 3 bases, leaving 12 bases between them. From the germline V gene, CDR1 is SGHTA and CDR2 is FQGNSA. Peripheral blood CD8+ and CD4+ T cells from healthy donors, Susac syndrome patients and multiple sclerosis patients were profiled by high-throughput TCR beta sequencing. Recently defined diagnostic criteria for definite or probable disease were met by the Susac syndrome patients. Bulk CD8+ and CD4+ T cells were purified magnetically by negative isolation, whereas CD8+ TEMRA cells were enriched by FACS. Blood was drawn into EDTA tubes, processed within 24 hours, and PBMCs were isolated by density gradient centrifugation. PBMCs destined for TCR sequencing were cryopreserved in liquid nitrogen and later thawed in a 37 °C water bath. A purity of at least 90% was achieved for sorted or isolated CD4+, CD8+ and CD8+ TEMRA cells.

The sequence came from a human donor with Susac syndrome. Sequences were obtained from CD4+ T cells from PBMCs. Recombination connected TRBV7-2 to TRBJ1-2; 5 matching bases give a weak D call of TRBD1. The nucleotides are TGTGCCAGCAGCTCCAAGGGCAGGGACTATGGCTACACCTTC. This gives the protein CASSSKGRDYGYTF.